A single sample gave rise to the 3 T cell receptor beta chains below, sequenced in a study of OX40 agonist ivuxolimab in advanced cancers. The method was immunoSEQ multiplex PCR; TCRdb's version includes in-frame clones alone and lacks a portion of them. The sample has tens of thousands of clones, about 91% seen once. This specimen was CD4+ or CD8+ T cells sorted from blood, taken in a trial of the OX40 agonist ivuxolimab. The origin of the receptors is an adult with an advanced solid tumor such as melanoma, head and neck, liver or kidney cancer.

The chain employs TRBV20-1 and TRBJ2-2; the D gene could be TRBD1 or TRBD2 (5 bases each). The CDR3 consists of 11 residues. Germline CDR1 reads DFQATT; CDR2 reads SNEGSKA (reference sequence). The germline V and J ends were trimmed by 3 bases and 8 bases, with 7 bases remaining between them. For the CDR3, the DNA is TGCAGTGCTAGTGGGGGAGGGGAGCTGTTTTTT. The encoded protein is CSASGGGELFF.

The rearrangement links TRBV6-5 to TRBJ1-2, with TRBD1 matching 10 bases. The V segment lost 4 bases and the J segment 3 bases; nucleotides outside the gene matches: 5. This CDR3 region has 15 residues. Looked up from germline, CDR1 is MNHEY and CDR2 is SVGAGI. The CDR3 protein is CASSLTGGGYYGYTF. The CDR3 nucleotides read TGTGCCAGCAGTTTGACAGGGGGCGGGTACTATGGCTACACCTTC.

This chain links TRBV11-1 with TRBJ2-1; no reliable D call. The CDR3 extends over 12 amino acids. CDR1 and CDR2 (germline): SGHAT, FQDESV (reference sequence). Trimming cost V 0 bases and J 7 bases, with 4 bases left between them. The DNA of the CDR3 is TGTGCCAGCAGCTTAGCGATGAATGAGCAGTTCTTC. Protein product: CASSLAMNEQFF.